The source of this TCR beta chain is a study of cytomegalovirus exposure and HLA in healthy donors. V lost 5 bases, J lost 4 bases, and 11 bases stayed unmatched. This CDR3 has 15 amino acids. Looked up from germline, CDR1 is SGHVS and CDR2 is FQNEAQ. It was with 60 Vbeta and 13 Jbeta primers that the PCR ran. Method: immunoSEQ multiplex PCR; TCRdb's copy keeps in-frame clones and lacks some. The sample yields about 140,000 clones, over 60% seen once. Sample: PBMCs. This chain joins TRBV7-8 and TRBJ2-7; TRBD1 aligns across 7 bases. The clonotype comes from a man in his forties or fifties in good health and CMV-seronegative. CDR3: CASSPEDRPEYEQYF. The CDR3 nucleotides are TGTGCCAGCAGCCCGGAGGACAGGCCTGAGTACGAGCAGTACTTC. The full variable domain, completed using reference TRBV7-8 and TRBJ2-7, is GAGVSQSPRYKVAKRGQDVALRCDPISGHVSLFWYQQALGQGPEFLTYFQNEAQLDKSGLPSDRFFAERPEGSVSTLKIQRTQQEDSAVYLCASSPEDRPEYEQYFGPGTRLTVT.